This T cell receptor (beta chain) is from a study of OX40 agonist ivuxolimab in advanced cancers. Overall study context: Hepatocellular carcinoma, melanoma, renal cell or head and neck cancer affected the dose-escalation patients. Under the entry rules, prior anti-PD-1, anti-PD-L1 or anti-CTLA-4 therapy was allowed, and about 40% had some. Points from the study as a whole: Certain nonresponders additionally had low normalized T-cell clonal expansion. CD8+ T cells averaged more expanded clones than CD4+.

Generated by immunoSEQ multiplex PCR, the TCRdb table keeps only in-frame clones and is missing some. The table has tens of thousands of clones, 65% to 90% seen once. Regarding this clone: Its matching antigen is unknown.

Germline V gene sequence: CDR1 MNHEY, CDR2 SVGAGI. The CDR3 has 11 amino acids. The V gene lost 6 bases and the J gene lost 4 bases, with 3 bases spanning the gap. The V gene is TRBV6-5, the J gene TRBJ2-2; D ambiguous. The specimen comprised CD4+ or CD8+ T cells sorted from blood, sampled in a trial of the OX40 agonist ivuxolimab. This TCR derives from an adult with an advanced solid tumor such as melanoma, head and neck, liver or kidney cancer. CDR3 nucleotide sequence: TGTGCCAGCAGCACCACCGGGGAGCTGTTTTTT. Translation gives CASSTTGELFF.